A selection of T cell receptor beta chains follows, all from one sample in a study of chemoradiotherapy in HPV16-positive cancers. This table comes from immunoSEQ multiplex PCR, and its TCRdb copy is limited to in-frame clones, with some not included. The sample shows tens of thousands of clones, 87% of them seen only once. The specimen comprised blood, sampled from a patient who underwent chemoradiotherapy. These receptors were collected from a human donor with HPV-associated anogenital cancer. CDR3s include the opening cysteine and the closing phenylalanine or tryptophan. A D gene is named only where the DNA matches it firmly. Only some rows state a clone size, as once, few, many or a class for expanded clones.

V gene,D gene,J gene,clone size,CDR3 length,CDR3 DNA,CDR3 protein
TRBV19,NA,TRBJ2-3,NA,13,TGTGCCAGTAGCCTTGGTACGGAAGATACGCAGTATTTT,CASSLGTEDTQYF
TRBV21-1,NA,TRBJ1-3,NA,15,TGTGCCAGCATCCCGGGACAGTCCTCTGGAAACACCATATATTTT,CASIPGQSSGNTIYF
TRBV5-4,NA,TRBJ1-2,NA,12,TGTGCCAGCAGCGGGGGAGGGGAGGGCTACACCTTC,CASSGGGEGYTF
TRBV9,TRBD1,TRBJ2-1,NA,16,TGTGCCAGCAGCGTAGCTGAGACAGGGGGCAGGAATGAGCAGTTCTTC,CASSVAETGGRNEQFF
TRBV10-2,NA,TRBJ2-2,NA,14,TGCGCCGCCAGGGCGGGGAGCGTCACCGGGGAGCTGTTTTTT,CAARAGSVTGELFF
TRBV6-5,NA,TRBJ1-1,NA,15,TGTGCCAGCAGTTACTCGATTATGGGGAACACTGAAGCTTTCTTT,CASSYSIMGNTEAFF
TRBV6-5,NA,TRBJ1-3,NA,15,TGTGCCAGCAGTTACAGGGGACGCTCTGGAAACACCATATATTTT,CASSYRGRSGNTIYF
TRBV25-1,NA,TRBJ1-2,NA,14,TGTGCCAGCAGTTTCGACCGGGTAGGGTATGGCTACACCTTC,CASSFDRVGYGYTF
TRBV13,NA,TRBJ2-3,NA,15,TGTGCCAGCAGCCCCCTTACTAGGAACCCAGATACGCAGTATTTT,CASSPLTRNPDTQYF
TRBV21-1,NA,TRBJ1-5,NA,16,TGTGCCAGCAGCCAGGGGGGCAGGAGTAGCAATCAGCCCCAGCATTTT,CASSQGGRSSNQPQHF
TRBV30,TRBD2,TRBJ2-7,NA,13,TGTGCCTGGACACCACCGGGAGGGAACGAGCAGTACTTC,CAWTPPGGNEQYF
TRBV7-8,NA,TRBJ2-7,NA,15,TGTGCCAGCAGCTTAAGGGAGGCGAGGACCTACGAGCAGTACTTC,CASSLREARTYEQYF
TRBV18,NA,TRBJ1-1,once,19,TGTGCCAGCTCACCAGGGGAGGGTAGCGGGATTTTGATGAACACTGAAGCTTTCTTT,CASSPGEGSGILMNTEAFF
TRBV5-4,TRBD1,TRBJ1-2,NA,16,TGTGCCAGCAGCCCAATCGAAACAGGGGGTAAAGATGGCTACACCTTC,CASSPIETGGKDGYTF
TRBV5-1,NA,TRBJ1-1,NA,15,TGCGCCAGCAGCCGTTCTCTGACGGACAACACTGAAGCTTTCTTT,CASSRSLTDNTEAFF
TRBV15,NA,TRBJ1-3,NA,13,TGTGCCACCAGCAACCGGGGGGGAAACACCATATATTTT,CATSNRGGNTIYF
TRBV2,NA,TRBJ2-2,NA,14,TGTGCCAGCAGTGAGGGGTTCAACACCGGGGAGCTGTTTTTT,CASSEGFNTGELFF
TRBV5-1,NA,TRBJ2-5,few,15,TGCGCCAGCAGCTGGGGTTCAGGGGTCCAAGAGACCCAGTACTTC,CASSWGSGVQETQYF
TRBV6-5,NA,TRBJ2-7,NA,15,TGTGCCAGCAGCCGCGATGAGAGGGGAAGAGGGGAGCAGTACTTC,CASSRDERGRGEQYF
TRBV18,TRBD2,TRBJ2-3,NA,14,TGTGCCAGCTCAGAACTAGCGGGGGCAGATACGCAGTATTTT,CASSELAGADTQYF
TRBV9,TRBD2,TRBJ2-1,once,15,TGTGCCAGCAGCGTTCTAGCTGGCGGGGGTAATGAGCAGTTCTTC,CASSVLAGGGNEQFF
TRBV5-6,NA,TRBJ1-3,NA,16,TGTGCCAGCAGCTTGGACAGGACAGCCTCTGGAAACACCATATATTTT,CASSLDRTASGNTIYF
TRBV15,NA,TRBJ1-4,NA,15,TGTGCCACCAGCGGAGATCAGGGTGTGGATGAAAAACTGTTTTTT,CATSGDQGVDEKLFF
TRBV5-4,TRBD2,TRBJ2-1,few,18,TGTGCCAGCAGCTTCGGACTAGCGGTTATGAGCTCCTACAATGAGCAGTTCTTC,CASSFGLAVMSSYNEQFF
TRBV10-2,NA,TRBJ2-1,NA,14,TGCGCCAGCAGTGAGAGGTTACAATGGGGTGAGCAGTTCTTC,CASSERLQWGEQFF
TRBV7-9,TRBD1,TRBJ2-7,few,13,TGTGCCAGCAGCTTAGTGACAGGGAACGAGCAGTACTTC,CASSLVTGNEQYF
TRBV6-5,NA,TRBJ2-2,NA,15,TGTGCCAGCAGTTACTCGTTTACTGAGACCGGGGAGCTGTTTTTT,CASSYSFTETGELFF